These 8 T cell receptor beta chains were all obtained from the same sample, sequenced in a study of cytomegalovirus exposure and HLA in healthy donors. Amplification used 60 Vbeta primers and 13 Jbeta primers. The protocol was immunoSEQ multiplex PCR, while the TCRdb copy is restricted to in-frame clones and leaves out a portion. The table lists about 130,000 clones, roughly three quarters of them singletons. The sequencing sample was made of PBMCs. The origin of the receptors is a man aged 30 to 45 in good health and CMV-seronegative.

The rearrangement links TRBV28 to TRBJ2-7, with no clear D. CDR1 is MDHEN and CDR2 is SYDVKM in the germline V gene. V lost 3 bases to trimming and J lost 2 bases, with 17 bases between them. This CDR3 spans 16 amino acids. The CDR3 protein is CASSFPLSGLPYEQYF. The CDR3 DNA follows: TGTGCCAGCAGTTTCCCATTGTCCGGTCTACCCTACGAGCAGTACTTC. Supplemented by reference TRBV28 and TRBJ2-7, the full variable domain reads DVKVTQSSRYLVKRTGEKVFLECVQDMDHENMFWYRQDPGLGLRLIYFSYDVKMKEKGDIPEGYSVSREKKERFSLILESASTNQTSMYLCASSFPLSGLPYEQYFGPGTRLTVT.

The chain employs TRBV6-5 and TRBJ2-1, with 8 bases that match TRBD2. Germline V CDR1 and CDR2: MNHEY, SVGAGI. V shed 0 bases, J shed 8 bases, and the junction held 3 bases outside the gene matches. The CDR3 consists of 14 residues. This CDR3 reads CASSYSGLGYEQFF. The CDR3 DNA is TGTGCCAGCAGTTACTCGGGACTAGGATATGAGCAGTTCTTC.

This chain links TRBV5-1 with TRBJ2-3, with D unclear. This CDR3 contains 14 residues. The V end was cut by 2 bases, the J end by 0 bases, with 7 bases between. Germline values: CDR1 SGHRS, CDR2 YFSETQ. The CDR3 coding sequence is TGCGCCAGCAGCTTCCCGACTAGCACAGATACGCAGTATTTT. It is translated as CASSFPTSTDTQYF.

The V gene is TRBV21-1, the J gene TRBJ2-5; TRBD1 is taken as the D call from the table, unchecked against the DNA. TRBV21-1 is termed a pseudogene. The CDR3 runs 14 residues. The CDR3 region has the DNA TGTGCCAGCAGCAAGGACAACCCAATAGAGACCCAGTACTTC. It encodes CASSKDNPIETQYF.

This rearrangement joins TRBV27 to TRBJ2-1, with 9 bases that match TRBD2. Germline lookup yields CDR1 MNHEY and CDR2 SMNVEV (reference sequence). V shed 3 bases and J 7 bases; nucleotides not matched to a gene: 4. This CDR3 comprises 14 residues. CDR3 bases: TGTGCCAGCAGTTTGCTAGCGGGAAGGAATGAGCAGTTCTTC. This sequence encodes CASSLLAGRNEQFF.

The chain uses TRBV18 and TRBJ1-1, with D perhaps matching TRBD1 (6 bases). V was pared by 2 bases and J by 4 bases, with 11 bases between. The germline V gene has CDR1 KGHSH and CDR2 LQKENI. This CDR3 contains 14 residues. The CDR3 bases are TGTGCCAGCTCACCAACAGGGTTTTCCACTGAAGCTTTCTTT. Protein: CASSPTGFSTEAFF.

The gene calls are TRBV11-2 and TRBJ2-5, with D possibly matching TRBD2 (6 bases). In germline, CDR1 is SGHAT, CDR2 FQNNGV. Between the trimmed V and J ends, which lost 5 bases and 1 base, there was a span of 14 bases. CDR3 size: 15 residues. The CDR3 region has the DNA TGTGCCAGCAGCACCCAGACTAGTGCCCAAGAGACCCAGTACTTC. It encodes CASSTQTSAQETQYF.

This clone appeared a single time. The chain has TRBV11-2 and TRBJ2-1; possible D gene TRBD2, 6 bases. The V gene's germline CDR1 is SGHAT and CDR2 FQNNGV. The CDR3 length is 14 residues. Trimming left V 2 bases short and J 3 bases short, with 8 bases between. The CDR3 protein is CASSLPRDYNEQFF. The DNA for the CDR3 is TGTGCCAGCAGCTTACCGCGGGACTACAATGAGCAGTTCTTC.